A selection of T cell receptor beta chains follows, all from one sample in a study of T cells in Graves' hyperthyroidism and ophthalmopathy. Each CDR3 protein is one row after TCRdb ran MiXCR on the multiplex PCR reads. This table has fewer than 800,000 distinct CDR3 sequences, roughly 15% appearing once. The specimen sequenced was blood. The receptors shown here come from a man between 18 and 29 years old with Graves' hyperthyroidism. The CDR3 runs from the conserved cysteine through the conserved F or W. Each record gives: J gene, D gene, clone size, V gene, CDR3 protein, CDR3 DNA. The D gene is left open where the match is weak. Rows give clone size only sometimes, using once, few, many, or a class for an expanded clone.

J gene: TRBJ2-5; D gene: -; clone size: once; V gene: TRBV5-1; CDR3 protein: CATKAGRARETQYF; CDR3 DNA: TGCGCCACGAAGGCGGGACGAGCAAGGGAGACCCAGTACTTC
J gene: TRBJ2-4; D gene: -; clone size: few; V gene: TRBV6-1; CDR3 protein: CASSPGGGQLDIQYF; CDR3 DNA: TGTGCCAGCAGCCCAGGAGGGGGACAGTTAGACATTCAGTACTTC
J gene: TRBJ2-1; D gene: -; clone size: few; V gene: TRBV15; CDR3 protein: CATSTGRDVGNEQFF; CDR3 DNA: TGTGCCACCAGCACCGGTAGGGACGTGGGCAATGAGCAGTTCTTC
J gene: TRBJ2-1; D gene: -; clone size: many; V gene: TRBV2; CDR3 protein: CASSEVGSSYNEQFF; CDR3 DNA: TGTGCCAGCAGTGAAGTGGGAAGCTCCTACAATGAGCAGTTCTTC
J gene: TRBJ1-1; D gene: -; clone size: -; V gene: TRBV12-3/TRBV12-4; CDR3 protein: CASSFVGTTVPQAFF; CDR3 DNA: TGTGCCAGCAGTTTTGTTGGGACGACGGTACCGCAGGCTTTCTTT
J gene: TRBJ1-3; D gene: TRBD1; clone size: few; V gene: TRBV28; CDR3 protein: CASAPGQGALSGNTIYF; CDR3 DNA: TGTGCCAGCGCCCCGGGACAGGGGGCCCTCTCTGGAAACACCATATATTTT
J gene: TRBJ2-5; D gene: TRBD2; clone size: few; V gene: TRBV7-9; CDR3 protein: CASSPTSGIIETQYF; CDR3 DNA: TGTGCCAGCAGCCCGACTAGCGGGATTATAGAGACCCAGTACTTC
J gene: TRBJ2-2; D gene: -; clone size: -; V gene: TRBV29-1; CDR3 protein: CSGSGAGVAGELFF; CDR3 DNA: TGCAGCGGCTCAGGGGCGGGAGTGGCTGGGGAGCTGTTTTTT
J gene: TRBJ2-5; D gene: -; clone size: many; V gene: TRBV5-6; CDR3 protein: CASTTRIRGETQYF; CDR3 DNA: TGTGCCAGCACCACTAGAATAAGAGGAGAGACCCAGTACTTC
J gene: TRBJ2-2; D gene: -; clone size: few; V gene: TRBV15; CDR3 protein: CAARRAPNTGELFF; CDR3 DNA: TGTGCCGCTAGGAGGGCCCCGAACACCGGGGAGCTGTTTTTT
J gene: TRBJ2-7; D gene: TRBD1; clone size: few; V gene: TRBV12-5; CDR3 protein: CASGRRGPYEQYF; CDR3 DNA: TGTGCTAGTGGCCGCAGGGGGCCCTACGAGCAGTACTTC
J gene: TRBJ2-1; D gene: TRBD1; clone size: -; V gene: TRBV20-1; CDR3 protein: CSAQDVGTGRQDEQFF; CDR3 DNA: TGCAGTGCTCAAGATGTCGGGACAGGACGACAAGATGAGCAGTTCTTC
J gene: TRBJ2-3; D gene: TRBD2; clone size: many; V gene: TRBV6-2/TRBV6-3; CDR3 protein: CASRREDTDTQYF; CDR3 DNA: TGTGCCAGCAGGCGGGAGGACACAGATACGCAGTATTTT
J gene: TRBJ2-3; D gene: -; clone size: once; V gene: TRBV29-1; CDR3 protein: CNVRRAGLTDTQYF; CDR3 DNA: TGCAACGTTCGGAGGGCGGGGCTCACAGATACGCAGTATTTT
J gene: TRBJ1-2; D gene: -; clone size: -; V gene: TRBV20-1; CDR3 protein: CSAIHRAGGYTF; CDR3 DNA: TGCAGTGCCATCCACCGTGCGGGAGGCTACACCTTC
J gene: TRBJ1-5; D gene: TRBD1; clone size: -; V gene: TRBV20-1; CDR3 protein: CSALYVVGTGIYSNQPQHF; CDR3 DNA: TGCAGTGCTTTATATGTCGTCGGGACAGGCATCTATAGCAATCAGCCCCAGCATTTT
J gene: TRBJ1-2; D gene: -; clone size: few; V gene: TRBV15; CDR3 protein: CATSTGARGGYTF; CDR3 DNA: TGTGCCACCAGCACAGGGGCGCGGGGTGGCTACACCTTC
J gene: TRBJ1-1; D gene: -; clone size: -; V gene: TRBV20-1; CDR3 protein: CSAGGSGAEAFF; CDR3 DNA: TGCAGTGCCGGCGGGTCTGGCGCTGAAGCTTTCTTT
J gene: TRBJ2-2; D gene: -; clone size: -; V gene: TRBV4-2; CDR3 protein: CASSQQAESSGELFF; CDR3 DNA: TGTGCCAGCAGCCAACAAGCGGAGAGCTCCGGGGAGCTGTTTTTT
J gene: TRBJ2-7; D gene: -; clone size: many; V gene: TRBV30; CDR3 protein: CAWSAWELGYEQYF; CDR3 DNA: TGTGCCTGGAGTGCCTGGGAGTTGGGGTACGAGCAGTACTTC
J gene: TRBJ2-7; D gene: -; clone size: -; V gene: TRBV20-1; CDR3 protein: CSAGNNPYEQYF; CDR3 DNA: TGCAGTGCCGGAAACAACCCCTACGAGCAGTACTTC
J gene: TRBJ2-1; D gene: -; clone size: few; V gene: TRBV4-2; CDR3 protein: CASSQGSFINYNEQFF; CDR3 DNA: TGTGCCAGCAGCCAAGGATCTTTCATAAACTACAATGAGCAGTTCTTC
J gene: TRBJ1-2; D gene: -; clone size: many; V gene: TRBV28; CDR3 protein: CASRSSEVPEGYTF; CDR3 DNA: TGTGCCAGCAGATCCTCCGAGGTCCCGGAGGGCTACACCTTC
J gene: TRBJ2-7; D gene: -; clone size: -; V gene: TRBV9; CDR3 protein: CASSAGDGNYEQYF; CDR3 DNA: TGTGCCAGCAGCGCTGGGGACGGGAACTACGAGCAGTACTTC
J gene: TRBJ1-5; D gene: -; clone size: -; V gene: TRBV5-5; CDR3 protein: CARGGSNQPQHF; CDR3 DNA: TGTGCCAGGGGAGGTAGCAATCAGCCCCAGCATTTT
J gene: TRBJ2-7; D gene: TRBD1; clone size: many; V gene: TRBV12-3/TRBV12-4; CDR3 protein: CASSTGQGVEQYF; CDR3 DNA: TGTGCCAGCAGTACCGGACAGGGGGTCGAGCAGTACTTC
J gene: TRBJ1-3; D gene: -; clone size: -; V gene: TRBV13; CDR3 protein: CASSFFRRGDIYF; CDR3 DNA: TGTGCCAGCAGCTTTTTTAGGCGGGGAGACATATATTTT
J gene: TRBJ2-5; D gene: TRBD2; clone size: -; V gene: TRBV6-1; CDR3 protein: CASPKVAGEQETQYF; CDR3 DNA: TGTGCCAGCCCTAAGGTAGCGGGGGAGCAAGAGACCCAGTACTTC
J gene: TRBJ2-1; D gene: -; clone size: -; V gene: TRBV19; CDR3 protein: CASSIVQSSYNEQFF; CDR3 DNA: TGTGCCAGTAGTATCGTGCAGAGCTCCTACAATGAGCAGTTCTTC
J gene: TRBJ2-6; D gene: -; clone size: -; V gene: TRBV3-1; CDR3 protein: CASSQDPRRAGANVLTF; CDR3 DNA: TGTGCCAGCAGCCAAGACCCTCGGAGGGCTGGGGCCAACGTCCTGACTTTC
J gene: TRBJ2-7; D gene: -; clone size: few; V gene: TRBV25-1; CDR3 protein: CASSDPQQGYEQYF; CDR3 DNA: TGTGCCAGCAGTGACCCCCAACAGGGATACGAGCAGTACTTC
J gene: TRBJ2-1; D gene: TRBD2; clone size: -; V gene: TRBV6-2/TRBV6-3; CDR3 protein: CATQRTSGRNEQFF; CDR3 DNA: TGTGCCACCCAACGGACTAGCGGGAGGAACGAGCAGTTCTTC
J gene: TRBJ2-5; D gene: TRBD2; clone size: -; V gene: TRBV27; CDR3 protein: CASSPSVAGLVETQYF; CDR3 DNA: TGTGCCAGCAGTCCGTCGGTAGCGGGTCTTGTCGAGACCCAGTACTTC
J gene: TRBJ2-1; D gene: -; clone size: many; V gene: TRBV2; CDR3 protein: CASRTRDTTYNEQFF; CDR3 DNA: TGTGCCAGCAGGACCCGGGACACCACCTACAATGAGCAGTTCTTC
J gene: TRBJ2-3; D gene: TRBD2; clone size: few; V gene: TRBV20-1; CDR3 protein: CSAGRTSQDTQYF; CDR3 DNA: TGCAGTGCGGGACGGACTAGTCAGGATACGCAGTATTTT
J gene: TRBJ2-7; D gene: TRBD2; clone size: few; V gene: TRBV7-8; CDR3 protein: CASSWSLAGGGSCEQYF; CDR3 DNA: TGTGCCAGCAGCTGGAGTCTAGCGGGAGGGGGATCCTGCGAGCAGTACTTC
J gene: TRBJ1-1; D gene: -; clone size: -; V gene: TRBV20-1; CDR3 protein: CSARTLNTEAFF; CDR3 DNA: TGCAGTGCAAGGACGTTGAACACTGAAGCTTTCTTT
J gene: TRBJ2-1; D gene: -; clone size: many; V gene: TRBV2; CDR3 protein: CASSEAAGEQFF; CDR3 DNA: TGTGCCAGCAGCGAAGCAGCTGGTGAGCAGTTCTTC
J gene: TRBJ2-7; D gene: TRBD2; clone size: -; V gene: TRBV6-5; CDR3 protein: CASSYSRGVLAGGAYEQYF; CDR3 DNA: TGTGCCAGCAGTTACTCGCGGGGAGTACTAGCGGGAGGTGCATACGAGCAGTACTTC
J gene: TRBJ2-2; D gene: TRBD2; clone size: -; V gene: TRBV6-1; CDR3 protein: CASSPSRGAGELFF; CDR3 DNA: TGTGCCAGCAGCCCTTCGCGGGGGGCCGGGGAGCTGTTTTTT
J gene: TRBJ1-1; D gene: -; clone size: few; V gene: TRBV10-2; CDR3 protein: CANSHTATEAFF; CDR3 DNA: TGCGCCAACAGTCACACGGCCACTGAAGCTTTCTTT
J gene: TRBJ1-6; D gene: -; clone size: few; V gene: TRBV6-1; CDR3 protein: CASSYDGTRYNSPLHF; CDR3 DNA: TGTGCCAGCAGTTACGATGGGACACGCTATAATTCACCCCTCCACTTT
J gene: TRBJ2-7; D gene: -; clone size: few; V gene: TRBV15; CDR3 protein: CATSREGGNSYEQYF; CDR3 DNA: TGTGCCACCAGCAGAGAGGGCGGGAACTCCTACGAGCAGTACTTC
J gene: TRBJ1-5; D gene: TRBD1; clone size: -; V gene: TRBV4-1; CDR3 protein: CASSQGRQGESNQPQHF; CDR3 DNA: TGCGCCAGCAGCCAAGGTCGACAGGGGGAGAGCAATCAGCCCCAGCATTTT